Listed here are 3 T cell receptor beta chains from one sample, sequenced in a study of CDR3 diversity in severe acne. TCRdb ran MiXCR on the PCR reads and lists one entry per CDR3 protein. Of approximately 79,000 distinct CDR3 sequences in the sample, about half were seen once. The sample was blood. The receptors come from a male donor in good health, serving as a control.

In this sample, this clonotype is medium-sized. The rearrangement links TRBV28 to TRBJ2-7, with D perhaps matching TRBD1 (5 bases). The CDR3 runs to 14 residues. The germline CDR1 and CDR2 sequences are MDHEN and SYDVKM. The germline V and J ends were trimmed by 1 base and 4 bases, with 11 bases remaining between them. CDR3 amino acids: CASSLYGASYEQYF. The CDR3 DNA follows: TGTGCCAGCAGTTTATATGGGGCTTCTTACGAGCAGTACTTC.

This clonotype was seen a handful of times. The V gene is TRBV29-1, the J gene TRBJ1-2; D is possibly TRBD1 (6 bases). Trimming removed 4 bases from V and 6 bases from J, with 12 bases in between. Germline-derived CDR1 and CDR2 are SQVTM and ANQGSEA. CDR3 size: 12 residues. The CDR3 here is CSVVRTADGYTF. CDR3 sequence (DNA): TGCAGCGTTGTAAGGACAGCTGATGGCTACACCTTC.

The chain uses TRBV18 and TRBJ1-2; maybe TRBD1 (6 bases). From germline, CDR1 is KGHSH and CDR2 LQKENI. With 6 bases removed from V and 6 bases from J, the gap between germline ends came to 17 bases. This CDR3 has 14 amino acids. CDR3 bases: TGTGCCAGCTCGCCAAGTACAGGGAGGGATGGCTACACCTTC. It encodes CASSPSTGRDGYTF.